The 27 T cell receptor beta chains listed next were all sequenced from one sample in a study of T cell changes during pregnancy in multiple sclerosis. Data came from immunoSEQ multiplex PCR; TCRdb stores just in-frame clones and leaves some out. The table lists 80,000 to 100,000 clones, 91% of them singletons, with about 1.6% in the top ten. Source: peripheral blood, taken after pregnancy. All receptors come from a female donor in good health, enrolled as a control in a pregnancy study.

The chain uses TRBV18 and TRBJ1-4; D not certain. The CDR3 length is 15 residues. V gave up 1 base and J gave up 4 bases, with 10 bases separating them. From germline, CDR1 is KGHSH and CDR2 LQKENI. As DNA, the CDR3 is TGTGCCAGCTCACCACAGGGCCGGGGTAATGAAAAACTGTTTTTT. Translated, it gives CASSPQGRGNEKLFF. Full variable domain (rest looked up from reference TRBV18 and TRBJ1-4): NAGVMQNPRHLVRRRGQEARLRCSPMKGHSHVYWYRQLPEEGLKFMVYLQKENIIDESGMPKERFSAEFPKEGPSILRIQQVVRGDSAAYFCASSPQGRGNEKLFFGSGTQLSVL.

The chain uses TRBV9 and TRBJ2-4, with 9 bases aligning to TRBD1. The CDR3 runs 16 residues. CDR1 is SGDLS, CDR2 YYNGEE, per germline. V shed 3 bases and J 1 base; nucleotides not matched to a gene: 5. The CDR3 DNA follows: TGTGCCAGCAGCGCCGGACAGGGGATCGCCAAAAACATTCAGTACTTC. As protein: CASSAGQGIAKNIQYF.

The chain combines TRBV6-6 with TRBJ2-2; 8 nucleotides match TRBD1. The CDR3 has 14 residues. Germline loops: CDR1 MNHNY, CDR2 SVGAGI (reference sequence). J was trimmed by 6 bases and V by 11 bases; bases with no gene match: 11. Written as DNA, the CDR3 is TGTGCCGGGAGAGGGCAGGGGGCCGCCGGGGAGCTGTTTTTT. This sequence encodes CAGRGQGAAGELFF.

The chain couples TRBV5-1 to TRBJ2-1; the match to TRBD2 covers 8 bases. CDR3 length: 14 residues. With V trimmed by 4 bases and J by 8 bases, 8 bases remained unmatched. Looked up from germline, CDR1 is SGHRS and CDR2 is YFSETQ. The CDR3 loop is CASSAGLGIDEQFF. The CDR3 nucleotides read TGCGCCAGCAGCGCGGGACTAGGAATCGATGAGCAGTTCTTC.

The CDR3 nucleotides are TGTGCCAGCAGCACTCTGACAGGGTCGTTCAATGAGCAGTTCTTC. Residues: CASSTLTGSFNEQFF. The gene calls are TRBV5-8 and TRBJ2-1, with 7 bases identical to TRBD1. The CDR3 length is 15 residues. The germline gives CDR1 SGHTS, CDR2 YDEGEE. Trimming cost V 4 bases and J 6 bases; bases outside gene matches: 10.

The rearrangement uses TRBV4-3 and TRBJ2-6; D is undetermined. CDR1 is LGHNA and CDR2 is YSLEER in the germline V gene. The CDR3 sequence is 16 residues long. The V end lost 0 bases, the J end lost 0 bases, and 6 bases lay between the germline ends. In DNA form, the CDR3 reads TGCGCCAGCAGCCAAGAGGGCCACTCTGGGGCCAACGTCCTGACTTTC. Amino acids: CASSQEGHSGANVLTF.

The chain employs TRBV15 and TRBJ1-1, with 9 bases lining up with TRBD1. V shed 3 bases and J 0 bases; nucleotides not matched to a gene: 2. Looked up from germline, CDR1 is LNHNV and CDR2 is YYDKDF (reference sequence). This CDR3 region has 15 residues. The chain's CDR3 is CATSRGTGLNTEAFF. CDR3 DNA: TGTGCCACCAGCAGGGGGACAGGGTTGAACACTGAAGCTTTCTTT.

The CDR3 sequence: CASSPGGRFYNEQFF. CDR3 sequence (DNA): TGTGCCAGCAGCCCGGGGGGACGGTTCTACAATGAGCAGTTCTTC. The chain is built from TRBV11-3 and TRBJ2-1; the match to TRBD2 covers 7 bases. Germline CDR1 is SGHNT and CDR2 is YENEEA. The J segment lost 3 bases and the V segment lost 5 bases, leaving 7 bases of the junction unmatched. The CDR3 is 15 amino acids.

The CDR3 DNA sequence: TGTGCCAGCAGCCGTTCCAGCGGGGGGGCCTCCGAGCAGTACTTC. This translates into CASSRSSGGASEQYF. The gene calls are TRBV7-2 and TRBJ2-7, with 10 bases lining up with TRBD2. From germline, CDR1 is SGHTA and CDR2 FQGNSA. The CDR3 runs 15 residues. Trimming took 5 bases from V and 6 from J; bases not matched to a gene: 10.

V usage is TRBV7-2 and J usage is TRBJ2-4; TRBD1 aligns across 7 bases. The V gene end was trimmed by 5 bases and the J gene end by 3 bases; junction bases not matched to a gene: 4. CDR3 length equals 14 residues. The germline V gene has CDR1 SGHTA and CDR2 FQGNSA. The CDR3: CASSRDRRKNIQYF. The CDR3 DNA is TGTGCCAGCAGCCGGGACAGACGCAAAAACATTCAGTACTTC. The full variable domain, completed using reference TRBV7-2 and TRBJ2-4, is GAGVSQSPSNKVTEKGKDVELRCDPISGHTALYWYRQSLGQGLEFLIYFQGNSAPDKSGLPSDRFSAERTGGSVSTLTIQRTQQEDSAVYLCASSRDRRKNIQYFGAGTRLSVL.

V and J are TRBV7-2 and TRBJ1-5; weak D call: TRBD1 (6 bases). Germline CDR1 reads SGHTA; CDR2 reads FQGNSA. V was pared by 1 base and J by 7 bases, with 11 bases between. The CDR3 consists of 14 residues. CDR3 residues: CASSLDGGRQPQHF. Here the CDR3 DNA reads TGTGCCAGCAGCTTAGATGGGGGCAGGCAGCCCCAGCATTTT.

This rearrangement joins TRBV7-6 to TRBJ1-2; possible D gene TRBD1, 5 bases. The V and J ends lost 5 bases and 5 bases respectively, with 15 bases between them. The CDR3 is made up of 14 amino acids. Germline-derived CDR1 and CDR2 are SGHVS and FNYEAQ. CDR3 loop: CASSPTGGSYGYTF. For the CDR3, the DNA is TGTGCCAGCAGCCCGACTGGGGGGAGTTATGGCTACACCTTC.

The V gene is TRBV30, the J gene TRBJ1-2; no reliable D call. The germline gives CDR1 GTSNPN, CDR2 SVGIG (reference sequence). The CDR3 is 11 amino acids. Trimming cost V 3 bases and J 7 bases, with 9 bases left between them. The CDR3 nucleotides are TGTGCCTGGAGCCCCCGAGGTGGCTACACCTTC. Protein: CAWSPRGGYTF. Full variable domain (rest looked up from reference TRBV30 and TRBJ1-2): SQTIHQWPATLVQPVGSPLSLECTVEGTSNPNLYWYRQAAGRGLQLLFYSVGIGQISSEVPQNLSASRPQDRQFILSSKKLLLSDSGFYLCAWSPRGGYTFGSGTRLTVV.

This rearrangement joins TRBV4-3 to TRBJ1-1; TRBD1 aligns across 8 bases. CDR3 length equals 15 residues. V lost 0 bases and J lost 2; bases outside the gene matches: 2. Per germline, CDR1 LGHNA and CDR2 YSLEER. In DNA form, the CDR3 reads TGCGCCAGCAGCCAAGATGACAGGGGCAACACTGAAGCTTTCTTT. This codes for CASSQDDRGNTEAFF.

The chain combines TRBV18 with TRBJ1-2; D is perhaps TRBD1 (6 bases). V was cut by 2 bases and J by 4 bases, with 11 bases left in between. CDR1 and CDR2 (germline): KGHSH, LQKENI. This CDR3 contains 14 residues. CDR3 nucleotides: TGTGCCAGCTCACCAGGACAGATTATCTATGGCTACACCTTC. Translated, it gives CASSPGQIIYGYTF. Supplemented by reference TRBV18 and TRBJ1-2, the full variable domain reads NAGVMQNPRHLVRRRGQEARLRCSPMKGHSHVYWYRQLPEEGLKFMVYLQKENIIDESGMPKERFSAEFPKEGPSILRIQQVVRGDSAAYFCASSPGQIIYGYTFGSGTRLTVV.

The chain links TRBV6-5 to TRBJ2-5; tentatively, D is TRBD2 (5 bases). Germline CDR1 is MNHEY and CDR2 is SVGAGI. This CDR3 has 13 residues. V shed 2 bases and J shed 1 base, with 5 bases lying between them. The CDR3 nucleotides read TGTGCCAGCAGTTACGGAGGCCAAGAGACCCAGTACTTC. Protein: CASSYGGQETQYF.

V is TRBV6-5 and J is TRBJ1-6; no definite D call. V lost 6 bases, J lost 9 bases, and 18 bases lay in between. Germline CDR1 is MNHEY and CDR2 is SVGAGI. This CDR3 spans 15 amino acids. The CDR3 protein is CASRRPGRSPSPLHF. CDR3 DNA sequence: TGTGCCAGCAGGAGACCCGGGAGGTCCCCTTCACCCCTCCACTTT.

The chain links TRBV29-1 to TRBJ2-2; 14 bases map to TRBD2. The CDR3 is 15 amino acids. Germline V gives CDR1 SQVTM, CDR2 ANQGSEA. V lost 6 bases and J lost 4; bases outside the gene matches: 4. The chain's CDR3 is CSVTSGRVGTGELFF. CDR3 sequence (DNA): TGCAGCGTGACTAGCGGGAGGGTGGGCACCGGGGAGCTGTTTTTT.

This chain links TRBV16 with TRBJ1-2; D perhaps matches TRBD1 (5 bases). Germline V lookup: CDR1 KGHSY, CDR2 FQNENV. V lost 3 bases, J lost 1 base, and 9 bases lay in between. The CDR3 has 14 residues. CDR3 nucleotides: TGTGCCAGCAGCCATGCGGACATTAACTATGGCTACACCTTC. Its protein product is CASSHADINYGYTF.

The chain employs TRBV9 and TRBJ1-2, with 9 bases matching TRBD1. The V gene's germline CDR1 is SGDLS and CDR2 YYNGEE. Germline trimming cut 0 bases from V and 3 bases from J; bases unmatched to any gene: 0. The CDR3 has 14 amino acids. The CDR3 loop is CASSVGQGDYGYTF. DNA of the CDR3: TGTGCCAGCAGCGTAGGACAGGGGGACTATGGCTACACCTTC.

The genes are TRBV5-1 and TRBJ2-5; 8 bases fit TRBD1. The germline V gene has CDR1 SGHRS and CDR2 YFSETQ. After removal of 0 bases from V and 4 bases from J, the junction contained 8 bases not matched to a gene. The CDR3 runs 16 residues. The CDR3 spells CASSLGGQARGETQYF. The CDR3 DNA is TGCGCCAGCAGCTTGGGGGGACAGGCCCGCGGAGAGACCCAGTACTTC.

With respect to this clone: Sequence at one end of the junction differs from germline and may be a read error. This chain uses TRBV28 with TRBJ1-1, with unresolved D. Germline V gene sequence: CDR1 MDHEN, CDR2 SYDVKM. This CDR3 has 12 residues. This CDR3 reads CASSLWNSEAFF. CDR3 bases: TGTGCCAGCAGTTTATGGAACAGTGAAGCTTTCTTT.

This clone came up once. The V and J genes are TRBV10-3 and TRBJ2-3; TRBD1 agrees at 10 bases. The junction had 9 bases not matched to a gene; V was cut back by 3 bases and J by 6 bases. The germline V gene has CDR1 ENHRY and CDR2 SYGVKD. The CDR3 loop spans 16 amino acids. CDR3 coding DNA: TGTGCCATCAGTGAAATAGGGGACAGGGGTCCCGATACGCAGTATTTT. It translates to CAISEIGDRGPDTQYF.

For the CDR3, the DNA is TGCGCCAGCAGCCAACACGTTGGGCCCAACACCGGGGAGCTGTTTTTT. Its protein product is CASSQHVGPNTGELFF. The chain uses TRBV4-1 and TRBJ2-2, with D hard to call. The CDR3 loop spans 16 amino acids. V was clipped by 2 bases and J by 2 bases, with 12 bases between them. In germline, CDR1 is MGHRA, CDR2 YSYEKL.

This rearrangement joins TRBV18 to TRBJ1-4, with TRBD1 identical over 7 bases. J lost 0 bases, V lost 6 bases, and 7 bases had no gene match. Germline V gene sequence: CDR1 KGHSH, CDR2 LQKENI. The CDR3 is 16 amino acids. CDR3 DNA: TGTGCCAGCTCTCCGGACAGGCGTGCAACTAATGAAAAACTGTTTTTT. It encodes CASSPDRRATNEKLFF.

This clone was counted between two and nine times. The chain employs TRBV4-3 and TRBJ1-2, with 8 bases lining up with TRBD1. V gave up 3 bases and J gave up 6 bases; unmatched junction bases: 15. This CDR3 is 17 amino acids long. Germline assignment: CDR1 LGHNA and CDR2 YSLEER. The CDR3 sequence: CASSQETGQENRNGYTF. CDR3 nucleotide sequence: TGCGCCAGCAGCCAGGAAACGGGACAGGAGAATCGGAATGGCTACACCTTC.

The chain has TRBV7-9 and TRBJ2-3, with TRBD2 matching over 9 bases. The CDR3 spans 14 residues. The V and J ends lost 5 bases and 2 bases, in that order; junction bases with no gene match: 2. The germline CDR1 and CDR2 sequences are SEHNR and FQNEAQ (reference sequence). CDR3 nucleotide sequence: TGTGCCAGCAGCGCTAGCGGGGTCACAGATACGCAGTATTTT. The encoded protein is CASSASGVTDTQYF. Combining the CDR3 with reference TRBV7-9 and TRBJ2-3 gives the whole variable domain DTGVSQNPRHKITKRGQNVTFRCDPISEHNRLYWYRQTLGQGPEFLTYFQNEAQLEKSRLLSDRFSAERPKGSFSTLEIQRTEQGDSAMYLCASSASGVTDTQYFGPGTRLTVL.